One sample yielded the 12 T cell receptor beta chains listed below, sequenced in a study of blood T cell repertoires in COVID-19. Measured with immunoSEQ multiplex PCR; TCRdb has only the in-frame clones, and not every one. The sample yields about 29,000 clones, 82% seen once. Material for sequencing was peripheral blood. These receptors were collected from a man older than 75 with active or convalescent COVID-19.

The chain recombines TRBV6-5 with TRBJ2-3, with D possibly being TRBD1 (6 bases). The CDR3 sequence is 14 residues long. V was shortened by 7 bases and J by 0 bases, with 11 bases between the two germline ends. Germline V gene data show CDR1 as MNHEY and CDR2 as SVGAGI. CDR3 region: CASMRQASTDTQYF. The CDR3 DNA follows: TGTGCCAGCATGCGACAGGCTAGCACAGATACGCAGTATTTT.

V usage is TRBV28 and J usage is TRBJ1-5; weak D call: TRBD1 (5 bases). This CDR3 has 17 amino acids. The V end lost 9 bases, the J end lost 6 bases, and 27 bases lay between the germline ends. Germline-derived CDR1 and CDR2 are MDHEN and SYDVKM. The CDR3 DNA sequence: TGTGCCAGTATCCCAGTTGGACTAATGCAAGACAGTCAGCCCCAGCATTTT. Protein sequence: CASIPVGLMQDSQPQHF.

V gene TRBV6-1 combines with J gene TRBJ2-3; D may be TRBD1 (6 bases). Germline V gene data show CDR1 as MNHNS and CDR2 as SASEGT. The V end was cut by 3 bases, the J end by 2 bases, with 15 bases between. CDR3 length: 16 amino acids. CDR3 residues: CASSDRVRGDTDTQYF. DNA of the CDR3: TGTGCCAGCAGTGACCGAGTCAGGGGAGACACAGATACGCAGTATTTT.

The chain links TRBV20-1 to TRBJ2-7; the D is unclear. CDR1 is DFQATT and CDR2 is SNEGSKA in the germline V gene (reference sequence). V dropped 3 bases and J dropped 7 bases, with 10 bases sitting between them. The CDR3 covers 11 residues. CDR3 protein: CSASASREQYF. CDR3 nucleotide sequence: TGCAGTGCTAGTGCTTCTCGGGAGCAGTACTTC.

The chain links TRBV25-1 to TRBJ2-6; D unclear. This CDR3 has 15 amino acids. V dropped 2 bases and J dropped 0 bases, with 5 bases sitting between them. The germline CDR1 and CDR2 sequences are MGHDK and SYGVNS. The CDR3 nucleotides read TGTGCCAGCAGTGAACTCTTCTCTGGGGCCAACGTCCTGACTTTC. Amino acids: CASSELFSGANVLTF.

This clone was detected a few times. The chain is built from TRBV2 and TRBJ2-3; TRBD2 matches 10 bases. V lost 8 bases and J lost 2; bases outside the gene matches: 1. The germline V gene has CDR1 SNHLY and CDR2 FYNNEI. CDR3 length equals 13 residues. The CDR3 nucleotides are TGTGCCAGCCTAGCGGGAGTCACAGATACGCAGTATTTT. This encodes CASLAGVTDTQYF.

The chain combines TRBV28 with TRBJ1-2, with 11 bases fitting TRBD1. This CDR3 has 15 residues. The germline V gene encodes CDR1 MDHEN and CDR2 SYDVKM. Trimming removed 5 bases from V and 4 bases from J; junction bases left unmatched: 6. The CDR3 region is CASSDRTGGGYGYTF. Here the CDR3 DNA reads TGTGCCAGCAGTGATCGGACAGGGGGCGGCTATGGCTACACCTTC.

The chain recombines TRBV7-8 with TRBJ2-2, with a tentative D call TRBD2 (5 bases). V was shortened by 2 bases and J by 6 bases, with 10 bases between the two germline ends. Germline V CDR1 and CDR2: SGHVS, FQNEAQ. This CDR3 has 14 amino acids. CDR3 residues: CASSLFIGAGELFF. In DNA, the CDR3 is TGTGCCAGCAGCTTATTCATCGGGGCCGGGGAGCTGTTTTTT.

J is TRBJ2-1 and V is TRBV7-2; 10 bases fit TRBD2. This CDR3 is 12 amino acids long. The germline V gene has CDR1 SGHTA and CDR2 FQGNSA. CDR3 DNA sequence: TGTGCGAGCGGGAGGGTACCCAATGAGCAGTTCTTC. Translated: CASGRVPNEQFF.

This CDR3 reads CASSQGLAGGTQETQYF. The CDR3 DNA reads as TGCGCCAGCAGCCAAGGACTAGCGGGGGGGACCCAAGAGACCCAGTACTTC. V and J are TRBV4-1 and TRBJ2-5; 14 nucleotides align to TRBD2. The CDR3 has 17 amino acids. Germline CDR1 MGHRA, CDR2 YSYEKL. With V trimmed by 1 base and J by 1 base, 2 bases remained unmatched.

The CDR3 loop is CASSYHDRGEGGYTF. The CDR3, as DNA: TGCGCCAGCAGCTACCACGACAGGGGCGAGGGCGGCTACACCTTC. The genes are TRBV5-1 and TRBJ1-2; TRBD1 matches 8 bases. Losses at the gene ends were 3 bases for V and 8 bases for J; bases not matched to a gene: 12. The CDR3 length is 15 residues. CDR1 is SGHRS, CDR2 YFSETQ, per germline.

V usage is TRBV9 and J usage is TRBJ1-3; D is possibly TRBD1 (6 bases). CDR1 and CDR2 (germline): SGDLS, YYNGEE. Deletions cut 0 bases from V and 2 bases from J, with 6 bases between. The CDR3 sequence is 14 residues long. CDR3 nucleotide sequence: TGTGCCAGCAGCGTAGACAGGGCTGGAAACACCATATATTTT. It encodes CASSVDRAGNTIYF.